The 24 T cell receptor beta chains below were found in one sample sequenced in a study of blood T cell repertoires in COVID-19. The assay was immunoSEQ multiplex PCR, and TCRdb's table has in-frame clones only and misses some. Counted here are about 200,000 clones, around 85% occurring once; the ten biggest clones make up approximately 2.4%. Sequencing was carried out using peripheral blood. The receptors originated from a woman in her sixties or seventies with COVID-19, enrolled during active disease.

Here the CDR3 DNA reads TGTGCCAGCAGTTACTCGAGAAGGGGCCGGTACGGGGAGCTGTTTTTT. Its protein product is CASSYSRRGRYGELFF. This rearrangement joins TRBV6-2 or TRBV6-3 to TRBJ2-2; tentatively, D is TRBD1 (5 bases). Trimming stripped 0 bases from V and 7 bases from J, with 15 bases between. The CDR3 loop spans 16 amino acids. CDR1 and CDR2 from the germline V gene are MNHEY and SVGEGT.

This clone was recorded only once. J is TRBJ2-4 and V is TRBV7-3; TRBD2 agrees at 8 bases. CDR3 length: 18 residues. J was trimmed by 8 bases and V by 1 base; bases with no gene match: 16. The V gene's germline CDR1 is SGHTA and CDR2 FQGTGA. This chain's CDR3 is CASSLNPRRGAGADIQYF. The CDR3 DNA follows: TGTGCCAGCAGCTTAAATCCCCGGCGGGGAGCGGGAGCGGACATTCAGTACTTC.

The chain carries TRBV7-9 and TRBJ1-1, with D possibly TRBD1 on 6 matching bases. Per germline, CDR1 SEHNR and CDR2 FQNEAQ (reference sequence). With 0 bases removed from V and 1 base from J, the gap between germline ends came to 9 bases. This CDR3 contains 15 residues. This CDR3 is CASSLAAGANTEAFF. CDR3 DNA sequence: TGTGCCAGCAGCTTAGCTGCAGGGGCGAACACTGAAGCTTTCTTT.

V gene TRBV6-5 combines with J gene TRBJ1-5; D not resolved. The CDR3 covers 13 residues. The V end lost 8 bases, the J end lost 7 bases, and 15 bases lay between the germline ends. The germline V gene has CDR1 MNHEY and CDR2 SVGAGI. The chain's CDR3 is CASRWEGGQPQHF. CDR3 coding DNA: TGTGCCAGCCGATGGGAGGGCGGCCAGCCCCAGCATTTT.

This clone was observed a few times. This chain joins TRBV25-1 and TRBJ1-6; no clear D. The CDR3 runs to 16 residues. CDR1 and CDR2 from the germline V gene are MGHDK and SYGVNS. Deletions cut 0 bases from V and 10 bases from J, with 16 bases between. The CDR3 protein is CASSEYGEPHASPLHF. The CDR3 nucleotides read TGTGCCAGCAGTGAATACGGAGAGCCCCACGCCTCACCCCTCCACTTT.

The genes are TRBV11-2 and TRBJ1-2; the match to TRBD1 covers 8 bases. CDR3 size: 16 residues. V dropped 4 bases and J dropped 4; count of bases not matched to a gene: 11. CDR1 and CDR2 (germline): SGHAT, FQNNGV. The CDR3 bases are TGTGCCAGCAGCTCTATCAGGACAGGGCAGGGCTATGGCTACACCTTC. Its protein product is CASSSIRTGQGYGYTF.

The CDR3 nucleotides read TGTGCCAGCAGCTTTTTGTCAGGGCAAGAGACCCAGTACTTC. Protein product: CASSFLSGQETQYF. V and J are TRBV11-3 and TRBJ2-5; tentatively, D is TRBD1 (5 bases). Trimming left V 3 bases short and J 2 bases short, with 10 bases between. CDR3 length: 14 amino acids. Germline V CDR1 and CDR2: SGHNT, YENEEA.

This chain joins TRBV30 and TRBJ2-5; the match to TRBD2 covers 10 bases. The CDR3 has 14 amino acids. V lost 3 bases, J lost 4 bases, and 5 bases stayed unmatched. Germline V gene sequence: CDR1 GTSNPN, CDR2 SVGIG (reference sequence). CDR3 DNA: TGTGCCTGGAGGCAGCCTAGCGGGAGAGAGACCCAGTACTTC. Translated: CAWRQPSGRETQYF. Together with reference TRBV30 and TRBJ2-5, the CDR3 gives the full variable domain: SQTIHQWPATLVQPVGSPLSLECTVEGTSNPNLYWYRQAAGRGLQLLFYSVGIGQISSEVPQNLSASRPQDRQFILSSKKLLLSDSGFYLCAWRQPSGRETQYFGPGTRLLVL.

The chain combines TRBV5-6 with TRBJ2-7; TRBD1 matches at 9 bases. CDR1 is SGHDT and CDR2 is YYEEEE in the germline V gene. V was pared by 4 bases and J by 5 bases, with 10 bases of the junction left unmatched. There are 15 residues in the CDR3. The CDR3: CASSPGQGLLNEQYF. For the CDR3, the DNA is TGTGCCAGCAGCCCGGGACAGGGACTGCTAAACGAGCAGTACTTC.

The chain links TRBV2 to TRBJ2-3; 14 bases are shared with TRBD2. CDR3 length equals 15 residues. V was pared by 7 bases and J by 6 bases, with 6 bases of the junction left unmatched. CDR1 and CDR2 (germline): SNHLY, FYNNEI. The CDR3 protein is CASNTGTSGSDTQYF. DNA of the CDR3: TGTGCCAGCAATACCGGGACTAGCGGGAGCGATACGCAGTATTTT.

J is TRBJ1-2 and V is TRBV28, with 8 positions matching TRBD1. V shed 9 bases and J 4 bases; nucleotides not matched to a gene: 7. The CDR3 consists of 13 residues. Germline assignment: CDR1 MDHEN and CDR2 SYDVKM. The CDR3 region has the DNA TGTGCCAGTAAGACAGGGGCCTCCTATGGCTACACCTTC. As protein: CASKTGASYGYTF.

Remarks on this clone: Within the sample, other DNA sequences also encode this same CDR3. V usage is TRBV3-1 (or the pseudogene TRBV3-2) and J usage is TRBJ2-7; 8 bases line up with TRBD1. The CDR3 totals 14 residues. Looked up from germline, CDR1 is LGHDT and CDR2 is YNNKEL (reference sequence). Trimming removed 4 bases from V and 1 base from J; junction bases left unmatched: 3. DNA for the CDR3: TGTGCCAGCAGCCTCGGACAGGGTTCCTACGAGCAGTACTTC. Translation gives CASSLGQGSYEQYF.

This clone was seen once. The chain joins TRBV7-8 to TRBJ2-4; TRBD2 aligns across 7 bases. V gave up 2 bases and J gave up 0 bases; unmatched junction bases: 16. The length of the CDR3 is 20 residues. CDR1 SGHVS and CDR2 FQNEAQ come from the germline V gene. The CDR3: CASSLFPPSGNTLAKNIQYF. The CDR3 DNA reads as TGTGCCAGCAGCTTATTTCCGCCTAGCGGTAATACCCTAGCCAAAAACATTCAGTACTTC.

This clone appeared a single time. The chain combines TRBV19 with TRBJ2-7, with 7 bases lining up with TRBD1. Germline CDR1 is LNHDA and CDR2 is SQIVND (reference sequence). J was trimmed by 2 bases and V by 3 bases; bases with no gene match: 4. The length of the CDR3 is 14 residues. This chain's CDR3 is CASSITGDAYEQYF. The DNA for the CDR3 is TGTGCCAGTAGTATCACAGGGGACGCCTACGAGCAGTACTTC.

This chain connects TRBV6-1 to TRBJ2-3, with TRBD1 as a possible D gene (6 bases). In germline, CDR1 is MNHNS, CDR2 SASEGT. This CDR3 is 14 amino acids long. V was clipped by 2 bases and J by 7 bases, with 13 bases between them. The CDR3 nucleotides are TGTGCCAGCAGTGAAACAGGGATCATATATACGCAGTATTTT. Its translation: CASSETGIIYTQYF.

The rearrangement uses TRBV18 and TRBJ2-3, with D unclear. There are 14 residues in the CDR3. Trimming removed 1 base at V and 2 bases at J, with 7 bases between. Per germline, CDR1 KGHSH and CDR2 LQKENI. The CDR3 nucleotides are TGTGCCAGCTCACCACAAACAGCCACAGATACGCAGTATTTT. It is translated as CASSPQTATDTQYF.

DNA of the CDR3: TGTGCCAGCAGAACGACAGGGGATAACTCCTACAATGAGCAGTTCTTC. Amino acids: CASRTTGDNSYNEQFF. This rearrangement joins TRBV6-6 to TRBJ2-1; the match to TRBD1 covers 8 bases. This CDR3 is built from 16 residues. V dropped 6 bases and J dropped 0; count of bases not matched to a gene: 7. Germline CDR1 reads MNHNY; CDR2 reads SVGAGI (reference sequence).

The chain carries TRBV29-1 and TRBJ1-5; 9 bases align to TRBD1. The CDR3 length is 13 residues. Germline CDR1 and CDR2: SQVTM and ANQGSEA. Trimming took 7 bases from V and 6 from J; bases not matched to a gene: 7. CDR3 loop: CSAITGGSQPQHF. In nucleotides, the CDR3 is TGCAGCGCAATTACAGGGGGCAGTCAGCCCCAGCATTTT.

The chain uses TRBV13 and TRBJ2-3; 10 nucleotides align to TRBD1. V was clipped by 0 bases and J by 1 base; unmatched bases: 1. CDR3 length: 16 amino acids. The germline gives CDR1 PRHDT, CDR2 FYEKMQ (reference sequence). CDR3 in DNA: TGTGCCAGCAGCTTAGGGGGGACAGGGGGCACAGATACGCAGTATTTT. Translating gives CASSLGGTGGTDTQYF.

This clone was seen a single time. This rearrangement joins TRBV6-5 to TRBJ2-1; TRBD2 aligns across 8 bases. V gave up 6 bases and J gave up 3 bases; unmatched junction bases: 7. CDR1 MNHEY and CDR2 SVGAGI come from the germline V gene. The CDR3 is 15 residues long. CDR3 bases: TGTGCCAGCAGCTCGTCGGCGGGGGGCTACAATGAGCAGTTCTTC. Its translation: CASSSSAGGYNEQFF.

The rearrangement joins TRBV5-1 to TRBJ2-5; the match to TRBD1 covers 9 bases. The germline gives CDR1 SGHRS, CDR2 YFSETQ. J lost 4 bases, V lost 3 bases, and 4 bases had no gene match. The CDR3 runs to 14 residues. CDR3 amino acids: CASSSTGGTETQYF. DNA of the CDR3: TGCGCCAGCAGCTCAACAGGGGGCACAGAGACCCAGTACTTC.

The chain couples TRBV5-1 to TRBJ2-1; 8 positions agree with TRBD1. The junction had 16 bases not matched to a gene; V was cut back by 3 bases and J by 8 bases. This CDR3 has 17 amino acids. Germline loops: CDR1 SGHRS, CDR2 YFSETQ. In DNA form, the CDR3 reads TGCGCCAGCAGCTCTTTTGGGACAGGTCGAATTGGCGATGAGCAGTTCTTC. Protein: CASSSFGTGRIGDEQFF.

The genes are TRBV5-1 and TRBJ2-1; 7 nucleotides align to TRBD1. J gave up 8 bases and V 4 bases, and 15 bases lay outside the gene matches. The CDR3 extends over 16 amino acids. Germline V CDR1 and CDR2: SGHRS, YFSETQ. Here the CDR3 reads CASSIFAGTVVDEQFF. CDR3 DNA sequence: TGCGCCAGCAGCATATTCGCCGGGACAGTGGTCGATGAGCAGTTCTTC.

CDR3 in DNA: TGTGCCAGCAGTTCCCGGAGCGGTAGCAATCAGCCCCAGCATTTT. It is translated as CASSSRSGSNQPQHF. V and J are TRBV25-1 and TRBJ1-5; D uncertain. Germline values: CDR1 MGHDK, CDR2 SYGVNS. The CDR3 is 15 residues long. Between the trimmed V and J ends, which lost 5 bases and 0 bases, there was a span of 11 bases.